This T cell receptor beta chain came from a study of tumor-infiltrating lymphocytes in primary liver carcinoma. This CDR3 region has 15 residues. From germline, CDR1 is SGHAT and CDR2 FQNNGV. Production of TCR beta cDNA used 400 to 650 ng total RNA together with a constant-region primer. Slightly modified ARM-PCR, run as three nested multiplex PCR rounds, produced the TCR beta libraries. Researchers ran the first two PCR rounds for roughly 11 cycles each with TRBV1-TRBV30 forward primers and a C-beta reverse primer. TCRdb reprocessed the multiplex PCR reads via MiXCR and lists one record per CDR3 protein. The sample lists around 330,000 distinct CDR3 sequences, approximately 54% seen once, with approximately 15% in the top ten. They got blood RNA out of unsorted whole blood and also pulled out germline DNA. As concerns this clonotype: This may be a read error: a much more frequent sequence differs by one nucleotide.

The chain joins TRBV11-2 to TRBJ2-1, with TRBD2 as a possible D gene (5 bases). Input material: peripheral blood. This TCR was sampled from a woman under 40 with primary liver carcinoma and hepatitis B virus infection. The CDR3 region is CASSLARGAYNEQLF. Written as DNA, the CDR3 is TGTGCCAGCAGCTTAGCCCGGGGTGCCTACAATGAGCAGCTCTTC. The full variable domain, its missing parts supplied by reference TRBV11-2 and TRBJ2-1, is EAGVAQSPRYKIIEKRQSVAFWCNPISGHATLYWYQQILGQGPKLLIQFQNNGVVDDSQLPKDRFSAERLKGVDSTLKIQPAKLEDSAVYLCASSLARGAYNEQLFGPGTRLTVL.